The subject of this entry is one T cell receptor beta chain. The junction had 4 bases not matched to a gene; V was cut back by 5 bases and J by 9 bases. The CDR3 runs 13 residues. The data originate from a study of blood T cell repertoires in COVID-19. Study at large: The analysed material was cDNA or gDNA that came from T cells, B-cell-depleted T cells, or PBMCs.

Authors' processing steps: For nucleated cells, counts were estimated from reference gene primer amplification. The protocol was immunoSEQ multiplex PCR, while the TCRdb copy is restricted to in-frame clones and leaves out a portion. Clonal size and the V and J genes are those of that table, whereas D and trimming came from the DNA. This sample yields around 350,000 clones, of which about 88% are seen a single time; about 3% belongs to the top ten. The origin of this receptor is a human donor in a cohort sampled during active COVID-19. The sample was peripheral blood. The chain is built from TRBV12-3 or TRBV12-4 and TRBJ1-6; 7 bases are shared with TRBD1. The CDR3 here is CASSRQGVSPLHF. The CDR3 nucleotides read TGTGCCAGCAGTAGACAGGGAGTTTCACCCCTCCACTTT.